These 12 T cell receptor beta chains were sequenced from one sample in a study of blood T cell repertoires in COVID-19. TCRdb's table, derived via immunoSEQ multiplex PCR, lists solely in-frame clones and lacks some. Of around 230,000 clones listed, roughly nine tenths are singletons. Sequencing was carried out using peripheral blood. These receptor sequences come from a man in his 60s who had recovered from COVID-19.

This sequence joins TRBV5-8 and TRBJ1-2; the D is unclear. Germline assignment: CDR1 SGHTS and CDR2 YDEGEE. The V and J ends lost 0 bases and 4 bases respectively, with 7 bases between them. The CDR3 totals 13 residues. CDR3 DNA: TGTGCCAGCAGCTTGGGAGATTTCTATGGCTACACCTTC. Protein product: CASSLGDFYGYTF. The entire variable domain, with the rest obtained from reference TRBV5-8 and TRBJ1-2, is as follows: EAGVTQSPTHLIKTRGQQATLRCSPISGHTSVYWYQQALGLGLQFLLWYDEGEERNRGNFPPRFSGRQFPNYSSELNVNALELEDSALYLCASSLGDFYGYTFGSGTRLTVV.

The chain has TRBV27 and TRBJ1-5; no definite D call. CDR3 length: 14 residues. The germline V gene has CDR1 MNHEY and CDR2 SMNVEV (reference sequence). The germline V and J ends were trimmed by 6 bases and 4 bases, with 13 bases remaining between them. CDR3 DNA: TGTGCCAGCAGACCTCAGGTCTGGAATCAGCCCCAGCATTTT. It encodes CASRPQVWNQPQHF.

The CDR3 loop is CASSLRDRGRDEQFF. The CDR3 DNA sequence: TGTGCCAGCAGCCTCCGGGACAGGGGGCGCGATGAGCAGTTCTTC. The chain employs TRBV11-2 and TRBJ2-1; 12 bases agree with TRBD1. The CDR3 is 15 residues long. Trimming cost V 5 bases and J 8 bases; bases outside gene matches: 7. Germline CDR1 reads SGHAT; CDR2 reads FQNNGV.

This clone was seen more than once but under ten times. The chain combines TRBV14 with TRBJ1-2; 9 nucleotides line up with TRBD1. CDR3 length equals 16 residues. J lost 6 bases, V lost 4 bases, and 12 bases had no gene match. Germline CDR1 is SGHDN and CDR2 is FVKESK. The CDR3 region has the DNA TGTGCCAGCAGCCCGCTCGGGACAGGGACTATCAATGGCTACACCTTC. It yields the protein CASSPLGTGTINGYTF.

The count of this clone is one. V gene TRBV3-1 (or the pseudogene TRBV3-2) combines with J gene TRBJ1-3, with a weak D call TRBD1 (6 bases). Trimming removed 1 base at V and 7 bases at J, with 17 bases between. Germline CDR1 is LGHDT and CDR2 is YNNKEL (reference sequence). CDR3 size: 16 residues. The CDR3 loop reads CASSQVAQGRRNTIYF. In DNA form, the CDR3 reads TGTGCCAGCAGCCAAGTTGCACAGGGTCGACGGAACACCATATATTTT.

This clone was recorded once. The CDR3 protein is CASSYRQGNEKLFF. The CDR3 nucleotides are TGTGCCAGCAGTTATAGACAGGGTAATGAAAAACTGTTTTTT. This rearrangement joins TRBV6-6 to TRBJ1-4, with 7 bases identical to TRBD1. After removal of 3 bases from V and 4 bases from J, the junction contained 2 bases not matched to a gene. Germline CDR1 and CDR2: MNHNY and SVGAGI (reference sequence). This CDR3 spans 14 amino acids.

The genes are TRBV5-4 and TRBJ2-3, with 10 nucleotides matching TRBD1. Germline CDR1 reads SGHNT; CDR2 reads YYREEE (reference sequence). The V and J ends lost 2 bases and 5 bases, in that order; junction bases with no gene match: 5. The CDR3 consists of 15 residues. For the CDR3, the DNA is TGTGCCAGCAGCTTCGGACAGGGGGTGATAGATACGCAGTATTTT. As protein: CASSFGQGVIDTQYF.

V usage is TRBV28 and J usage is TRBJ2-7, with D possibly TRBD1 on 6 matching bases. V was trimmed by 7 bases and J by 5 bases, leaving 15 bases between them. The CDR3 is 13 amino acids. Germline CDR1 is MDHEN and CDR2 is SYDVKM. The CDR3 loop reads CASNPARGNEQYF. The DNA of the CDR3 is TGTGCCAGCAACCCTGCTAGGGGGAACGAGCAGTACTTC.

V usage is TRBV5-4 and J usage is TRBJ2-3; 8 bases agree with TRBD2. V lost 2 bases and J lost 2; bases outside the gene matches: 7. The germline V gene has CDR1 SGHNT and CDR2 YYREEE (reference sequence). The CDR3 contains 16 residues. The CDR3 spells CASSLGAGGPTDTQYF. CDR3 DNA: TGTGCCAGCAGCTTAGGGGCGGGGGGCCCCACAGATACGCAGTATTTT.

This CDR3 reads CASRRGSSGGYNEQFF. The CDR3 DNA reads as TGTGCCAGCCGCCGGGGGAGCAGCGGGGGTTACAATGAGCAGTTCTTC. The rearrangement links TRBV2 to TRBJ2-1, with TRBD2 matching 8 bases. CDR3 length equals 16 residues. Unmatched junction bases numbered 13, after V lost 8 bases and J lost 4 bases. CDR1 and CDR2 (germline): SNHLY, FYNNEI.

In DNA, the CDR3 is TGTGCCAGCAGTTTAGGGCCGAATAATTCACCCCTCCACTTT. It is translated as CASSLGPNNSPLHF. The chain has TRBV27 and TRBJ1-6; D gene ambiguous. Trimming shortened V by 2 bases and J by 5 bases, and 7 bases separated the two germline ends. CDR1 is MNHEY and CDR2 is SMNVEV in the germline V gene (reference sequence). The length of the CDR3 is 14 residues.

The chain uses TRBV6-5 and TRBJ1-3; TRBD1 matches 7 bases. The CDR3 has 14 amino acids. The V and J ends lost 7 bases and 2 bases, in that order; junction bases with no gene match: 5. Germline-derived CDR1 and CDR2 are MNHEY and SVGAGI. The CDR3 spells CASKAGGTGNTIYF. The CDR3 coding sequence is TGTGCCAGCAAGGCAGGGGGGACTGGAAACACCATATATTTT.